Presented here are 18 T cell receptor beta chains from one specimen sequenced in a study of identical twins. In TCRdb, the 5' RACE reads were re-called with MiXCR into one record per CDR3 protein. The sample lists 700,000 or so distinct CDR3 sequences; under 9% were seen once. The data also belong to a second study, concerning yellow fever vaccine responses in identical twins.

Material: PBMCs. These TCRs come from a woman between 18 and 29 years old in good health.

In nucleotides, the CDR3 is TGTGCCAGCAGACCGACAGGGTGGGAGTTCCGGGAGCTGTTTTTT. This translates into CASRPTGWEFRELFF. The rearrangement joins TRBV11-2 to TRBJ2-2, with TRBD1 matching over 7 bases. The CDR3 has 15 amino acids. J lost 9 bases, V lost 6 bases, and 13 bases had no gene match. CDR1 is SGHAT, CDR2 FQNNGV, per germline.

This clonotype has more than one count but fewer than ten. This chain joins TRBV5-6 and TRBJ2-7; TRBD1 aligns across 8 bases. V lost 7 bases to trimming and J lost 4 bases; unmatched junction nucleotides: 10. CDR1 and CDR2 (germline): SGHDT, YYEEEE. The CDR3 loop spans 14 amino acids. The CDR3, as DNA: TGTGCCAGCGCCGACCAGGGGGCTTCATACGAGCAGTACTTC. Protein sequence: CASADQGASYEQYF. The entire variable domain, with the rest obtained from reference TRBV5-6 and TRBJ2-7, is as follows: DAGVTQSPTHLIKTRGQQVTLRCSPKSGHDTVSWYQQALGQGPQFIFQYYEEEERQRGNFPDRFSGHQFPNYSSELNVNALLLGDSALYLCASADQGASYEQYFGPGTRLTVT.

The genes are TRBV29-1 and TRBJ1-2; D not resolved. Trimming took 6 bases from V and 3 from J, leaving 20 bases between them. The V gene's germline CDR1 is SQVTM and CDR2 ANQGSEA. The CDR3 covers 15 residues. The CDR3 DNA sequence: TGCAGCGTGTTCTTCCTCGGGGAAGAGGACTATGGCTACACCTTC. This sequence encodes CSVFFLGEEDYGYTF.

This clonotype was observed many times. V is TRBV25-1 and J is TRBJ2-3; 7 nucleotides agree with TRBD1. Trimming removed 3 bases from V and 8 bases from J; junction bases left unmatched: 8. The CDR3 runs to 14 residues. Germline V lookup: CDR1 MGHDK, CDR2 SYGVNS. The CDR3 here is CASSEDRSGGTQYF. The CDR3 nucleotides are TGTGCCAGCAGTGAGGACAGGTCAGGCGGTACGCAGTATTTT.

This clonotype was counted a few times. CDR3 sequence (DNA): TGTGCCTCTCAAGGACTGCCCAATGAGCAGTTCTTC. Amino acid sequence: CASQGLPNEQFF. V is TRBV9 and J is TRBJ2-1; D is perhaps TRBD2 (5 bases). V gave up 10 bases and J gave up 6 bases, with 14 bases separating them. CDR3 length equals 12 residues. In germline, CDR1 is SGDLS, CDR2 YYNGEE. The whole variable domain, filled in from reference TRBV9 and TRBJ2-1, reads DSGVTQTPKHLITATGQRVTLRCSPRSGDLSVYWYQQSLDQGLQFLIQYYNGEERAKGNILERFSAQQFPDLHSELNLSSLELGDSALYFCASQGLPNEQFFGPGTRLTVL.

This clonotype was detected only a few times. This sequence joins TRBV7-2 and TRBJ1-4, with 7 bases matching TRBD1. J was trimmed by 5 bases and V by 5 bases; bases with no gene match: 8. Per germline, CDR1 SGHTA and CDR2 FQGNSA. The CDR3 sequence is 15 residues long. CDR3 DNA sequence: TGTGCCAGCAGCCCGGGGGACAGCGAGAATGAAAAACTGTTTTTT. It translates to CASSPGDSENEKLFF.

This clonotype was found a few times. The chain couples TRBV12-3 or TRBV12-4 to TRBJ2-7, with a possible D match to TRBD2 (7 bases). V gave up 4 bases and J gave up 7 bases, with 20 bases separating them. The CDR3 is made up of 15 amino acids. Here the CDR3 reads CASSSGGGGYVEQYF. The CDR3 region has the DNA TGTGCCAGCAGTTCTGGGGGCGGGGGCTACGTGGAGCAGTACTTC.

This clonotype occurred many times. The V gene is TRBV5-1, the J gene TRBJ1-2; D gene ambiguous. V lost 4 bases and J lost 6, with 10 bases in between. CDR1 is SGHRS, CDR2 YFSETQ, per germline. This CDR3 spans 12 amino acids. CDR3 DNA sequence: TGCGCCAGCAGCCCGCACTACCATGGCTACACCTTC. It encodes CASSPHYHGYTF.

This clonotype was seen a few times. CDR3 region: CATSRAGSPSVFGEQYF. As DNA, the CDR3 is TGTGCCACCAGCAGAGCGGGCAGCCCTTCTGTTTTCGGGGAGCAGTACTTC. The chain combines TRBV15 with TRBJ2-7; D ambiguous. CDR3 length: 17 amino acids. Trimming took 1 base from V and 7 from J, leaving 23 bases between them. Germline values: CDR1 LNHNV, CDR2 YYDKDF (reference sequence).

The V call is TRBV29-1, the J call TRBJ2-7; D remains unclear. This CDR3 has 14 residues. CDR1 SQVTM and CDR2 ANQGSEA come from the germline V gene. The germline V and J ends were trimmed by 4 bases and 2 bases, with 15 bases remaining between them. As DNA, the CDR3 is TGCAGCGTTGTCTGGACGGTGAAGACCTACGAGCAGTACTTC. Translated: CSVVWTVKTYEQYF.

This clonotype was detected many times. The chain employs TRBV7-2 and TRBJ2-2; D gene unclear. CDR1 is SGHTA and CDR2 is FQGNSA in the germline V gene. The CDR3 length is 14 residues. The V gene lost 6 bases and the J gene lost 5 bases, with 13 bases spanning the gap. As DNA, the CDR3 is TGTGCCAGCAGTCCCACGGCAGTTACCGGGGAGCTGTTTTTT. Its translation is CASSPTAVTGELFF.

The rearrangement uses TRBV28 and TRBJ1-1, with TRBD1 as a possible D gene (5 bases). V was clipped by 5 bases and J by 10 bases, with 20 bases between them. In germline, CDR1 is MDHEN, CDR2 SYDVKM. The length of the CDR3 is 14 residues. CDR3 in DNA: TGTGCCAGCAGTGGCCCCCGGGGACTAGGGCGAGCTTTCTTT. It is translated as CASSGPRGLGRAFF.

This chain links TRBV7-9 with TRBJ2-7, with 11 positions matching TRBD2. Germline assignment: CDR1 SEHNR and CDR2 FQNEAQ (reference sequence). The CDR3 totals 14 residues. V lost 1 base to trimming and J lost 9 bases; unmatched junction nucleotides: 5. Here the CDR3 reads CASSLGTSGGMQYF. The CDR3 DNA reads TGTGCCAGCAGCTTAGGTACTAGCGGGGGAATGCAGTACTTC.

This clonotype has a count of ten or more. J is TRBJ2-7 and V is TRBV20-1; TRBD1 agrees at 7 bases. V trimming: 5 bases; J trimming: 4 bases; junction bases outside the gene matches: 8. Germline V CDR1 and CDR2: DFQATT, SNEGSKA (reference sequence). CDR3 length equals 13 residues. CDR3 coding DNA: TGCAGTGCTCCCAAGGGGGCTGGGTACGAGCAGTACTTC. Translating it yields CSAPKGAGYEQYF.

The chain is built from TRBV29-1 and TRBJ2-2; the D gene is possibly TRBD1 (6 bases). Germline loops: CDR1 SQVTM, CDR2 ANQGSEA. The CDR3 extends over 13 amino acids. V lost 6 bases to trimming and J lost 4 bases, with 12 bases between them. The CDR3 DNA reads as TGCAGCGTCAGAACAGGGATCACCGGGGAGCTGTTTTTT. Translation gives CSVRTGITGELFF.

V usage is TRBV20-1 and J usage is TRBJ2-4, with TRBD2 matching 12 bases. Germline V gene sequence: CDR1 DFQATT, CDR2 SNEGSKA (reference sequence). The ends lost 6 bases at V and 3 bases at J; junction bases unmatched: 9. This CDR3 comprises 16 residues. The CDR3 protein is CSAELAGGLVKNIQYF. CDR3 DNA sequence: TGCAGTGCAGAACTAGCGGGAGGCTTGGTCAAAAACATTCAGTACTTC.

The chain is built from TRBV24-1 and TRBJ2-2; the match to TRBD2 covers 8 bases. The V segment lost 0 bases and the J segment 6 bases; nucleotides outside the gene matches: 2. This CDR3 comprises 15 residues. CDR1 and CDR2 (germline): KGHDR, SFDVKD. For the CDR3, the DNA is TGTGCCACCAGTGATTTGACGCGGGGGGCCGGGGAGCTGTTTTTT. Residues: CATSDLTRGAGELFF.

This clonotype showed up just a few times. The chain couples TRBV12-3 or TRBV12-4 to TRBJ1-2; D gene uncertain. Trimming left V 6 bases short and J 5 bases short, with 16 bases between. The length of the CDR3 is 14 residues. CDR3 sequence: CASSPRMGSYGYTF. The CDR3 DNA follows: TGTGCCAGCAGCCCACGTATGGGGAGTTATGGCTACACCTTC.